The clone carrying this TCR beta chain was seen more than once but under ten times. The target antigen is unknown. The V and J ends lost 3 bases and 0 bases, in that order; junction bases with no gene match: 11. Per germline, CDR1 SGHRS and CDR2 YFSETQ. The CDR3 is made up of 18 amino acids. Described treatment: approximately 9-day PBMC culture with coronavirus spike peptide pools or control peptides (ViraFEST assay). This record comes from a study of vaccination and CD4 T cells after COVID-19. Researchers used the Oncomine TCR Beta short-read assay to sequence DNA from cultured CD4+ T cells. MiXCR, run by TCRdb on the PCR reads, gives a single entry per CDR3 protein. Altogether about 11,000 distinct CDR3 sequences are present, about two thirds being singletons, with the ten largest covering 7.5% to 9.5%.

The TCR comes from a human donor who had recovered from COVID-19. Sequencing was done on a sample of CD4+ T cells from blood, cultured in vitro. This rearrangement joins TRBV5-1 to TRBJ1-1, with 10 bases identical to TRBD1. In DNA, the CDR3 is TGCGCCAGCAGCTGGGCGACAGGGGGCAGAGTGGTGAACACTGAAGCTTTCTTT. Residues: CASSWATGGRVVNTEAFF.